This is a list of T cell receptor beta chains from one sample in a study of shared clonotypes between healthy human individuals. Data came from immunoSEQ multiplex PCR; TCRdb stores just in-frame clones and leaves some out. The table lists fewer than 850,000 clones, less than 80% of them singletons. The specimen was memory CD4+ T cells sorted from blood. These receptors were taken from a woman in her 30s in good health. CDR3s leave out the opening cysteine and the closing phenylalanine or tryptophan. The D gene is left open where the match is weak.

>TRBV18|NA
ASSGTNEQY
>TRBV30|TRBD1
AWSTGASNYGYT
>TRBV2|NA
ASSTQGEKLF
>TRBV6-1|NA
ASQDANTGELF
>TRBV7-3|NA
ASSLTGIFTDTQY
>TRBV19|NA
ASSISRGSEAF
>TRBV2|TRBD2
ASSERRTSVDTQY
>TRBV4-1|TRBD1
ASSQGTGGGNQPQH
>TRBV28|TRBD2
ASSWTSGDNTQY
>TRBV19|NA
ASSRFRDASYEQY
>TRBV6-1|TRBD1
ASRGQGAVHQPQH
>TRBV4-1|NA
ASRSGNPNYGYT
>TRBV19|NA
ASSIFGNTEAF
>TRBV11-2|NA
ASSYSASGFDEQF
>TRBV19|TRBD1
ASRGTGETEAF
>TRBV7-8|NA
ASSYGTTGSNGYT
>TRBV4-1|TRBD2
ASSQGPTSGGTDTQY
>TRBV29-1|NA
SVDVQQIYGYT
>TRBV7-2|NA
ASSPLTLVSHEQF
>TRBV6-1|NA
ASSDSGVLGESQPQH
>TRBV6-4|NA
ASSDSPGGNEQF
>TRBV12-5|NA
ASGLHPDSTGELF
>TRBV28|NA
ASSLPQANYGYT
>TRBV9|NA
ASSEGGTSTDTQY
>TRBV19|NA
ASSPLGKGNEKLF
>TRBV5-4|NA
ASSFGTGPEY
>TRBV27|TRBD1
ASRRDRTYEQY
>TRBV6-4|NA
ASSVGFGPNTEAF
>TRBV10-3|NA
AIKGGNTIY
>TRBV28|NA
ASSFAASYNEQF
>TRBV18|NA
ASSPQDEKLF
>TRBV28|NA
ASSLSYQPQH
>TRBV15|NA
ATSSGRILIGGTNEKLF
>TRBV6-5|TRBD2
ASTRQGTSGNEQY
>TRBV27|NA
ASSPTTGTRKNEQY
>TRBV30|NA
AWKREYTQY
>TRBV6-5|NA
ASSRGAYEQY
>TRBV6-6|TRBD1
ASRGRGQGNQPQH
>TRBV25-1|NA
ASSENLPRDLGEEQF
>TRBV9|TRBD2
ASSVALAGAVDTQY
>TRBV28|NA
ASSPVLSTEAF
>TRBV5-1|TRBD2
ASSLRGGSGTGELF
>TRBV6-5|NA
ASEREGIANYGYT
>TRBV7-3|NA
ASSLEGGSGANVLT
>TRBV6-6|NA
ASSTGRNTEAF
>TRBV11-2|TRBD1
ASSSSGTGSYIQY
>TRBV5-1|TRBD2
ASSFGTSGSIGRETQY
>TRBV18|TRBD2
ASSPGLAGAAGELF
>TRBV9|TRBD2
ASSFSGSSYNEQF
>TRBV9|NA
ASSPRGDLASGYT